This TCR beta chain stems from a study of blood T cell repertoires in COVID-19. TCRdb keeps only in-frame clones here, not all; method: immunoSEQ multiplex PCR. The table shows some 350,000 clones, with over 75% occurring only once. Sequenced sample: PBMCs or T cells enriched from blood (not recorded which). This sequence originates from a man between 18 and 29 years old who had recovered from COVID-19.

CDR3 bases: TGTGCCAGCAGCACTACTAGCGGGAGCTACTCCTACAATGAGCAGTTCTTC. Its translation is CASSTTSGSYSYNEQFF. The chain carries TRBV9 and TRBJ2-1, with 11 bases matching TRBD2. V trimming: 4 bases; J trimming: 0 bases; junction bases outside the gene matches: 6. Per the germline V gene, CDR1 is SGDLS and CDR2 is YYNGEE. This CDR3 spans 17 amino acids.